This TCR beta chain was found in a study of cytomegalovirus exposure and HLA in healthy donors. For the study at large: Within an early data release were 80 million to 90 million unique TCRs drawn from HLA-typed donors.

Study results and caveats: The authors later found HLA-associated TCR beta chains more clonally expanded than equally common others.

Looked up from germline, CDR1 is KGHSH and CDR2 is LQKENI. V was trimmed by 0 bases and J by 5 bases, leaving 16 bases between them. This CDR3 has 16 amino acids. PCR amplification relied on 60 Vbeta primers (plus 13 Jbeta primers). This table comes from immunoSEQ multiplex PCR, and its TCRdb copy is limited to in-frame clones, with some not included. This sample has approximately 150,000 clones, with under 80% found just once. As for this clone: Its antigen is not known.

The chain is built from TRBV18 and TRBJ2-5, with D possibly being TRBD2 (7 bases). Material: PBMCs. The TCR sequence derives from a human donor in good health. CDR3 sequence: CASSPPGGPGLETQYF. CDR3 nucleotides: TGTGCCAGCTCACCACCGGGGGGGCCCGGTTTGGAGACCCAGTACTTC.